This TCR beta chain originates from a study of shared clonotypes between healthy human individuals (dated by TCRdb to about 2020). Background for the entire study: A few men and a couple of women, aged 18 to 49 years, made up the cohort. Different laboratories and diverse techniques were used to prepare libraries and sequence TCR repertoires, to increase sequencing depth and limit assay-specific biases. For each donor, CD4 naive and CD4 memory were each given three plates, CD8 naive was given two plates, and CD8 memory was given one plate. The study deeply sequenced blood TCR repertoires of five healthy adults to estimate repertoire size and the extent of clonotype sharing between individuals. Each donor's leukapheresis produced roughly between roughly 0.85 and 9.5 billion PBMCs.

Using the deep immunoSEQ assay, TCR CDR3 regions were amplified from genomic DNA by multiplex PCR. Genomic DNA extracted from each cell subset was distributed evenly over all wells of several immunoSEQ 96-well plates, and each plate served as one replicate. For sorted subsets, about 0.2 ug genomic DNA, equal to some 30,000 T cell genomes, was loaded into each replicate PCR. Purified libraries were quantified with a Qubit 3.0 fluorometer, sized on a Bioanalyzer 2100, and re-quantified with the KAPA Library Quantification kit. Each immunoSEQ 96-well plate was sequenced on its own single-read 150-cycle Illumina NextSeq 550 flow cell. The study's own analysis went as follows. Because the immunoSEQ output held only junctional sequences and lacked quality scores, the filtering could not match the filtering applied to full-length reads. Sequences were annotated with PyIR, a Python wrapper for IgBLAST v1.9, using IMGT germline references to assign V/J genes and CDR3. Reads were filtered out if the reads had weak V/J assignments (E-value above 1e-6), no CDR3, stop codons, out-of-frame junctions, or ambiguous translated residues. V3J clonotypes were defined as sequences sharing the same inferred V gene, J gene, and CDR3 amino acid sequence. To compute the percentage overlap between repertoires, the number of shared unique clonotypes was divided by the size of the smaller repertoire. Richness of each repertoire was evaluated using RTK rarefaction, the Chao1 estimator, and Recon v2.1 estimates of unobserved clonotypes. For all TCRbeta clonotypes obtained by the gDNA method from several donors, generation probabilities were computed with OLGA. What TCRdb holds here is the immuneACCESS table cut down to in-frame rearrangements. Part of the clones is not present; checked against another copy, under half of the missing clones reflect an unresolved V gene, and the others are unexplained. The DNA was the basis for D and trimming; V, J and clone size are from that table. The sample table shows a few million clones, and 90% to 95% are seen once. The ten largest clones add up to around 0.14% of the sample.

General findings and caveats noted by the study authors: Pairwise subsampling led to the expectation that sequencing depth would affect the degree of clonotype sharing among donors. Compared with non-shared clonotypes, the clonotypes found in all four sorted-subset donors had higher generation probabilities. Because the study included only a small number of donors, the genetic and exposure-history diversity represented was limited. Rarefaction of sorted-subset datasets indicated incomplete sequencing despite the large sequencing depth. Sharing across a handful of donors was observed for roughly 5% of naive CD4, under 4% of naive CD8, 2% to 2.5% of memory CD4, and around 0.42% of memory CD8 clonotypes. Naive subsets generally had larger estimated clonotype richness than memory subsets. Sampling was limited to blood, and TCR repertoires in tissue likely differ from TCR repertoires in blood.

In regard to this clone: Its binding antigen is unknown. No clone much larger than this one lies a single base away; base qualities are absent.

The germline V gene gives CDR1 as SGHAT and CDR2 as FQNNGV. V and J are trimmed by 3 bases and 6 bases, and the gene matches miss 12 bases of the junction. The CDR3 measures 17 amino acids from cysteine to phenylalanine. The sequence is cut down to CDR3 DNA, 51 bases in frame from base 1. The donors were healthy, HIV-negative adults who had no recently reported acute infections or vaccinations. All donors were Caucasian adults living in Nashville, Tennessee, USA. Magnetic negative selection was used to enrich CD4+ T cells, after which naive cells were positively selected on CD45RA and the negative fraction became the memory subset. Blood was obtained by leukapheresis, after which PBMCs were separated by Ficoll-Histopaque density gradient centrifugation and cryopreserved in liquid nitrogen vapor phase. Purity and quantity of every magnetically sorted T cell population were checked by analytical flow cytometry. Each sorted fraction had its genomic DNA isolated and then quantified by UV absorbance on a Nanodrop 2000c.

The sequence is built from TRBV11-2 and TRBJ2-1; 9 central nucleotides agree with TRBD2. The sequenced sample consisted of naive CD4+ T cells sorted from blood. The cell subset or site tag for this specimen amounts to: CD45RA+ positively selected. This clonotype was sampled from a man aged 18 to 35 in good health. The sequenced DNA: TGTGCCAGCAGCTTGATGCCGCCCGGCGGGAGGGCCAATGAGCAGTTCTTC. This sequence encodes CASSLMPPGGRANEQFF.